This T cell receptor beta chain was obtained from a study of cytomegalovirus exposure and HLA in healthy donors. General study points: The authors later linked a missense DCLRE1C variant to TCR beta V- and J-gene trimming. Reportedly, HLA-A and HLA-B alleles of most subjects were accurately predicted from TCR beta. Later on, an analysis tied 15,000 to 20,000 TCR beta sequences to HLA alleles at 0.05 false discovery rate. The study labeled approximately 150 TCR beta chains cytomegalovirus-associated.

Germline lookup yields CDR1 MNHEY and CDR2 SMNVEV (reference sequence). With 8 bases clipped from V and 0 bases from J, the junction kept 2 bases outside the gene matches. There are 13 residues in the CDR3. PCR used 60 Vbeta primers and 13 Jbeta primers. TCRdb keeps only in-frame clones here, not all; method: immunoSEQ multiplex PCR. The sample contains 200,000 to 250,000 clones, approximately 80% of which appear only once. As for this clone: The antigen is undetermined.

The J gene is TRBJ2-7, the V gene TRBV27; 9 nucleotides align to TRBD2. Specimen: PBMCs. This receptor was taken from a girl between 10 and 17 years old in good health and CMV-seronegative. CDR3 nucleotide sequence: TGTGCCAGCGGAGCGGGGGGCTCCTACGAGCAGTACTTC. Amino acid sequence: CASGAGGSYEQYF.